These 20 T cell receptor beta chains originate from one sample sequenced in a study of blood T cell repertoires in COVID-19. Profiled with immunoSEQ multiplex PCR; TCRdb holds only in-frame clones, not every one. Among approximately 150,000 clones listed, roughly 80% were seen once. Source material: peripheral blood. Every receptor here comes from a woman aged 80 or over with COVID-19, enrolled during active disease.

The V call is TRBV27, the J call TRBJ1-1; the match to TRBD1 covers 7 bases. Germline trimming cut 3 bases from V and 5 bases from J; bases unmatched to any gene: 6. The CDR3 has 14 amino acids. CDR1 is MNHEY and CDR2 is SMNVEV in the germline V gene (reference sequence). The CDR3 DNA reads as TGTGCCAGCAGTTTGGAGGGGGCGCGGACTGAAGCTTTCTTT. It specifies CASSLEGARTEAFF.

J is TRBJ1-2 and V is TRBV7-3; perhaps TRBD1 as D (6 bases). Germline V gene data show CDR1 as SGHTA and CDR2 as FQGTGA. V lost 5 bases and J 3 bases, leaving 19 bases between the germline ends. CDR3 length: 16 amino acids. This CDR3 is CASSGGSGARDYGYTF. The CDR3 nucleotides are TGTGCCAGCAGCGGAGGCTCAGGGGCCCGGGACTATGGCTACACCTTC.

The rearrangement uses TRBV28 and TRBJ1-4; the D gene is possibly TRBD1 (6 bases). CDR3 size: 14 residues. Between the trimmed V and J ends, which lost 3 bases and 8 bases, there was a span of 13 bases. The germline CDR1 and CDR2 sequences are MDHEN and SYDVKM. The chain's CDR3 is CASSFGQQIEKLFF. CDR3 sequence (DNA): TGTGCCAGCAGTTTTGGACAGCAGATCGAAAAACTGTTTTTT.

This chain links TRBV4-2 with TRBJ2-5, with 9 bases matching TRBD2. CDR1 is LGHNA, CDR2 YNFKEQ, per germline. The CDR3 is made up of 16 amino acids. Trimming took 1 base from V and 4 from J; bases not matched to a gene: 7. CDR3 sequence: CASSQVAGGPAETQYF. CDR3 nucleotides: TGTGCCAGCAGCCAAGTTGCGGGAGGGCCGGCAGAGACCCAGTACTTC.

The rearrangement uses TRBV4-2 and TRBJ1-1; D perhaps matches TRBD1 (5 bases). The CDR3 has 15 residues. Germline V gene data show CDR1 as LGHNA and CDR2 as YNFKEQ. Trimming took off 4 bases at V and 1 base at J, with 13 bases between the two ends. CDR3: CASSRRQQENTEAFF. CDR3 bases: TGTGCCAGCAGCCGACGCCAACAGGAGAACACTGAAGCTTTCTTT.

The CDR3 nucleotides read TGCAGCGTTGTCGAGGTTGTCGCTTTCTTT. It codes for CSVVEVVAFF. The J gene is TRBJ1-1, the V gene TRBV29-1; D is uncertain. Germline V gene data show CDR1 as SQVTM and CDR2 as ANQGSEA. The CDR3 contains 10 residues. Between the trimmed V and J ends, which lost 4 bases and 11 bases, there was a span of 11 bases.

This clone was picked up one time. This chain links TRBV14 with TRBJ2-3; 8 bases fit TRBD2. Trimming took 2 bases from V and 4 from J; bases not matched to a gene: 2. Looked up from germline, CDR1 is SGHDN and CDR2 is FVKESK. This CDR3 has 14 residues. CDR3 in DNA: TGTGCCAGCAGCCAATCGGGGGGGGCAGATACGCAGTATTTT. Amino acids: CASSQSGGADTQYF.

This clone was counted only a few times. This CDR3 is CASSPQGALYNEQFF. The CDR3, as DNA: TGTGCCAGCAGCCCCCAAGGGGCCCTCTACAATGAGCAGTTCTTC. This chain joins TRBV28 and TRBJ2-1; a weak D match, TRBD1 (5 bases). This CDR3 is 15 amino acids long. Trimming removed 6 bases from V and 3 bases from J, with 15 bases in between. CDR1 and CDR2 from the germline V gene are MDHEN and SYDVKM.

The V gene is TRBV3-1 (or the pseudogene TRBV3-2), the J gene TRBJ1-1; D possibly corresponds to TRBD1 (6 bases). The CDR3 is 16 residues long. V lost 1 base and J 11 bases, leaving 23 bases between the germline ends. Per the germline V gene, CDR1 is LGHDT and CDR2 is YNNKEL (reference sequence). In DNA, the CDR3 is TGTGCCAGCAGCCAAGTTGGTGGGGGCGCCGGCGGTTGGGCTTTCTTT. Translation gives CASSQVGGGAGGWAFF.

V gene TRBV10-3 combines with J gene TRBJ1-2, with a possible D match to TRBD1 (5 bases). Germline V gene lookup returns CDR1 ENHRY and CDR2 SYGVKD. This CDR3 has 14 residues. Trimming removed 6 bases at V and 5 bases at J, with 16 bases between. The CDR3 sequence: CAIRPGLAGYGYTF. Written as DNA, the CDR3 is TGTGCCATCAGGCCGGGACTGGCAGGTTATGGCTACACCTTC.

This chain joins TRBV18 and TRBJ1-3; D possibly corresponds to TRBD1 (5 bases). The CDR3 totals 16 residues. The ends were cut back, 3 bases at V and 0 bases at J, with 12 bases in the middle. Germline values: CDR1 KGHSH, CDR2 LQKENI. The CDR3: CASSPNTGDSGNTIYF. CDR3 sequence (DNA): TGTGCCAGCTCACCTAATACAGGAGACTCTGGAAACACCATATATTTT.

The V gene is TRBV2, the J gene TRBJ1-4, with D unclear. This CDR3 contains 12 residues. V was trimmed by 6 bases and J by 6 bases, leaving 8 bases between them. Germline values: CDR1 SNHLY, CDR2 FYNNEI. The CDR3 DNA reads TGTGCCAGCAGGCGGGTGGATGAAAAACTGTTTTTT. Encoded protein: CASRRVDEKLFF.

The chain carries TRBV19 and TRBJ2-1; TRBD2 matches 11 bases. Germline V gene lookup returns CDR1 LNHDA and CDR2 SQIVND (reference sequence). This CDR3 contains 16 residues. The junction had 6 bases not matched to a gene; V was cut back by 8 bases and J by 0 bases. The CDR3 loop reads CASGSSGGSSYNEQFF. CDR3 DNA: TGTGCCAGTGGTTCTAGCGGGGGGAGCTCCTACAATGAGCAGTTCTTC. The full variable domain, rest sourced from reference TRBV19 and TRBJ2-1, is DGGITQSPKYLFRKEGQNVTLSCEQNLNHDAMYWYRQDPGQGLRLIYYSQIVNDFQKGDIAEGYSVSREKKESFPLTVTSAQKNPTAFYLCASGSSGGSSYNEQFFGPGTRLTVL.

The rearrangement uses TRBV5-6 and TRBJ2-1; 13 positions agree with TRBD2. Germline trimming cut 3 bases from V and 4 bases from J; bases unmatched to any gene: 7. Per germline, CDR1 SGHDT and CDR2 YYEEEE. The CDR3 runs 17 residues. CDR3 residues: CASSSGLAGLNYNEQFF. In nucleotides, the CDR3 is TGTGCCAGCAGCTCGGGACTAGCGGGGTTAAATTACAATGAGCAGTTCTTC.

The genes are TRBV7-4 and TRBJ2-7; weak D call: TRBD1 (6 bases). Deletions cut 8 bases from V and 2 bases from J, with 22 bases between. This CDR3 comprises 16 residues. CDR1 and CDR2 from the germline V gene are SGHVT and SQSDAQ. The CDR3, as DNA: TGTGCCAGCCCCCCTAGACAGGCCCCTGGCCCCTACGAGCAGTACTTC. Encoded protein: CASPPRQAPGPYEQYF.

This chain connects TRBV29-1 to TRBJ2-2, with 12 bases fitting TRBD2. The CDR3 is 15 residues long. After removal of 4 bases from V and 7 bases from J, the junction contained 7 bases not matched to a gene. Germline V gives CDR1 SQVTM, CDR2 ANQGSEA. The CDR3 loop reads CSVARTSGIGGELFF. In DNA form, the CDR3 reads TGCAGCGTTGCCCGGACTAGCGGGATAGGCGGGGAGCTGTTTTTT.

The CDR3 sequence is CASSAGGNWNQPQHF. Written as DNA, the CDR3 is TGTGCCAGCAGCGCTGGGGGGAATTGGAATCAGCCCCAGCATTTT. The chain uses TRBV9 and TRBJ1-5; perhaps TRBD1 as D (5 bases). Trimming removed 3 bases at V and 4 bases at J, with 14 bases between. The germline V gene encodes CDR1 SGDLS and CDR2 YYNGEE. The CDR3 extends over 15 amino acids.

The chain has TRBV3-1 (or the pseudogene TRBV3-2) and TRBJ2-7; no reliable D call. Germline lookup yields CDR1 LGHDT and CDR2 YNNKEL (reference sequence). Trimming took off 1 base at V and 6 bases at J, with 10 bases between the two ends. This CDR3 comprises 13 residues. The CDR3 DNA follows: TGTGCCAGCAGCCAAGGCATGAGATCCGAGCAGTACTTC. It specifies CASSQGMRSEQYF.

The chain recombines TRBV5-1 with TRBJ2-1; 15 bases fit TRBD2. Germline-derived CDR1 and CDR2 are SGHRS and YFSETQ. V lost 0 bases and J lost 10; bases outside the gene matches: 5. The CDR3 consists of 16 residues. CDR3 residues: CASSLDGLAGGLEQFF. Written as DNA, the CDR3 is TGCGCCAGCAGCTTGGACGGACTAGCGGGGGGGCTGGAGCAGTTCTTC.

V and J are TRBV4-1 and TRBJ1-2; no clear D gene. V was shortened by 0 bases and J by 1 base, with 9 bases between the two germline ends. CDR1 and CDR2 from the germline V gene are MGHRA and YSYEKL. The CDR3 loop spans 15 amino acids. Here the CDR3 reads CASSQDSPLNYGYTF. CDR3 DNA: TGCGCCAGCAGCCAAGACAGTCCCCTTAACTATGGCTACACCTTC.